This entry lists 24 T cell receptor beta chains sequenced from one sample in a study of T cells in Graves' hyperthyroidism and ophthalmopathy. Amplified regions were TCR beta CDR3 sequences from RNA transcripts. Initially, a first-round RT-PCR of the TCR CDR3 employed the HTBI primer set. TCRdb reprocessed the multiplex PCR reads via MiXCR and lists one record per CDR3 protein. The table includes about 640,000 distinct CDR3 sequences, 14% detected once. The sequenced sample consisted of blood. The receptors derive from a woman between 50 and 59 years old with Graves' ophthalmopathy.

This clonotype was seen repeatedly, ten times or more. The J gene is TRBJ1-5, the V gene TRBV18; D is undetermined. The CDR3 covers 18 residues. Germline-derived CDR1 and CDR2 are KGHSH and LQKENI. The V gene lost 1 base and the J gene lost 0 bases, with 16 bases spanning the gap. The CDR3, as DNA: TGTGCCAGCTCACCACGAAGGCCGGGTCCTAATAGCAATCAGCCCCAGCATTTT. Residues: CASSPRRPGPNSNQPQHF.

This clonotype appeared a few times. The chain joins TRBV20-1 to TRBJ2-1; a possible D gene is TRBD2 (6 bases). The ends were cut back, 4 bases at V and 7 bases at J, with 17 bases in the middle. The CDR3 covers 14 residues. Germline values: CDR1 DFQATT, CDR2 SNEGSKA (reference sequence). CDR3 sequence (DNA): TGCAGTGCTATTTCCCCGGGACTCCAGAATGAGCAGTTCTTC. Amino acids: CSAISPGLQNEQFF.

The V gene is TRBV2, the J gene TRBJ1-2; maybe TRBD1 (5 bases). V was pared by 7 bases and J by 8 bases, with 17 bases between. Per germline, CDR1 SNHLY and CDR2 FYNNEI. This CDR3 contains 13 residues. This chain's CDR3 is CASKYDRIEGYTF. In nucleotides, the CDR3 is TGTGCCAGCAAGTATGACAGAATTGAGGGCTACACCTTC.

DNA of the CDR3: TGTGCCAGCAGGGAATTAGCGGGAGGTGGCAATGAGCAGTTCTTC. Translated: CASRELAGGGNEQFF. The chain combines TRBV2 with TRBJ2-1; 10 nucleotides align to TRBD2. This CDR3 region has 15 residues. J lost 6 bases, V lost 6 bases, and 8 bases had no gene match. The germline V gene has CDR1 SNHLY and CDR2 FYNNEI.

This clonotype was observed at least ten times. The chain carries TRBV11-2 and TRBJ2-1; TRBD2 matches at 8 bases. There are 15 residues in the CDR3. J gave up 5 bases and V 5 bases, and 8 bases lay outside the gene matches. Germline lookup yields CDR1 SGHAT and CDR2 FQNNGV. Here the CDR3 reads CASSIYGGVNNEQFF. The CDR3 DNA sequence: TGTGCCAGCAGCATATACGGGGGGGTGAACAATGAGCAGTTCTTC.

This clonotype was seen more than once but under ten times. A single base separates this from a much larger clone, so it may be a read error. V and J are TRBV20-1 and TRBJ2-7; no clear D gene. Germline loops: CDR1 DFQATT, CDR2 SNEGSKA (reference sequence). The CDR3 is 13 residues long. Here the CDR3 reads CSARFREPYEQHF. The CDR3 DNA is TGCAGTGCTAGGTTTAGGGAACCCTACGAGCAGCACTTC.

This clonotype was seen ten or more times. As DNA, the CDR3 is TGTGCCAGCAGCTACACCGGGACTAGCGCGGAGACCCAGTACTTC. This gives the protein CASSYTGTSAETQYF. The genes are TRBV7-3 and TRBJ2-5, with 10 bases matching TRBD2. V was clipped by 4 bases and J by 5 bases; unmatched bases: 7. The CDR3 is made up of 15 amino acids. Germline V CDR1 and CDR2: SGHTA, FQGTGA. Supplemented by reference TRBV7-3 and TRBJ2-5, the full variable domain reads GAGVSQTPSNKVTEKGKYVELRCDPISGHTALYWYRQSLGQGPEFLIYFQGTGAADDSGLPNDRFFAVRPEGSVSTLKIQRTERGDSAVYLCASSYTGTSAETQYFGPGTRLLVL.

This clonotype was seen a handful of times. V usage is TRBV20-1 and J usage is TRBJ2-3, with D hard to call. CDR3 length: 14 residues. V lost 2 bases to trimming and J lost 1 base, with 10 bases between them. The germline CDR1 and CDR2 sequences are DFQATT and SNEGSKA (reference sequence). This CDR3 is CSARTPRGTDTQYF. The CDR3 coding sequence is TGCAGTGCTAGAACTCCCCGCGGCACAGATACGCAGTATTTT.

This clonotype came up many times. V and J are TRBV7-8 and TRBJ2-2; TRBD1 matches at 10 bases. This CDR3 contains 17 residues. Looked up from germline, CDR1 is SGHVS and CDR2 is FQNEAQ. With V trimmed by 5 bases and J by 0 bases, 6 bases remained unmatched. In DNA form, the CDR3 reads TGTGCCAGCAGCCCCGGGACAGGGGTAGCGAACACCGGGGAGCTGTTTTTT. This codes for CASSPGTGVANTGELFF. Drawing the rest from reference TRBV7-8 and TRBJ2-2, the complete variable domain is GAGVSQSPRYKVAKRGQDVALRCDPISGHVSLFWYQQALGQGPEFLTYFQNEAQLDKSGLPSDRFFAERPEGSVSTLKIQRTQQEDSAVYLCASSPGTGVANTGELFFGEGSRLTVL.

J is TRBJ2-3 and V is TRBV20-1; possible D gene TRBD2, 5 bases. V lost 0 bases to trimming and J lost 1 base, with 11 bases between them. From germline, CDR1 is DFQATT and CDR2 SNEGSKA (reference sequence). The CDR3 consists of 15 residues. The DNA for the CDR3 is TGCAGTGCTAGAGATTTCACTAGGGGCACAGATACGCAGTATTTT. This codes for CSARDFTRGTDTQYF.

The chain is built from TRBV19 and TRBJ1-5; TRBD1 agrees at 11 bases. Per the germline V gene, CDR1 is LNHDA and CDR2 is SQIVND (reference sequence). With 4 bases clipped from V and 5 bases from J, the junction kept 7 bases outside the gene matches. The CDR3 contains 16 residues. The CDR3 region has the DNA TGTGCCAGTAGTACCCTCGGACAGGGGGCCTATCAGCCCCAGCATTTT. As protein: CASSTLGQGAYQPQHF. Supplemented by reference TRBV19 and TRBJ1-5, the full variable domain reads DGGITQSPKYLFRKEGQNVTLSCEQNLNHDAMYWYRQDPGQGLRLIYYSQIVNDFQKGDIAEGYSVSREKKESFPLTVTSAQKNPTAFYLCASSTLGQGAYQPQHFGDGTRLSIL.

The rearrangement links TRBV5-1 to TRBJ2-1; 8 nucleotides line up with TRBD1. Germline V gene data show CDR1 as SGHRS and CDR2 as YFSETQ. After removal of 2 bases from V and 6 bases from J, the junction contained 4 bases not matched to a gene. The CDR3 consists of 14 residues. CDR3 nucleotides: TGCGCCAGCAGCTTAGGGACAGGCCCCAATGAGCAGTTCTTC. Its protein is CASSLGTGPNEQFF.

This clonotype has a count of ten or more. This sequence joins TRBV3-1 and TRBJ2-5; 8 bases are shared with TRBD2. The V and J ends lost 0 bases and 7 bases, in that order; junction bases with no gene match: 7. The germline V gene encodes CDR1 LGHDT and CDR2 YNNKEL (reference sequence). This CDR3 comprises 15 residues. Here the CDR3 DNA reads TGTGCCAGCAGCCAAGAGGGGGGACTAGTCGCGACCCAGTACTTC. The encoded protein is CASSQEGGLVATQYF.

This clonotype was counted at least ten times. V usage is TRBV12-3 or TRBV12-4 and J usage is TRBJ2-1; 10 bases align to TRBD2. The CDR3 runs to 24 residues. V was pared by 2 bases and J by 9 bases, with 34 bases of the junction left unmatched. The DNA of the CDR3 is TGTGCCAGCAGTTTATTTTCTGCTATGGCTAGCGGGGGTAAATATAGCGGACCAGGGGGTGAGCAGTTCTTC. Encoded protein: CASSLFSAMASGGKYSGPGGEQFF.

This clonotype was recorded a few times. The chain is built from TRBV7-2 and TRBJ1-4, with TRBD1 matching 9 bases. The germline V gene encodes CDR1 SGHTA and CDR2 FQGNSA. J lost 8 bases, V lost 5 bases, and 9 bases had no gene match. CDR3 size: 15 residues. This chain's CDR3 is CASSPGGQGGEKLFF. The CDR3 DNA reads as TGTGCCAGCAGCCCGGGGGGACAGGGTGGGGAAAAACTGTTTTTT.

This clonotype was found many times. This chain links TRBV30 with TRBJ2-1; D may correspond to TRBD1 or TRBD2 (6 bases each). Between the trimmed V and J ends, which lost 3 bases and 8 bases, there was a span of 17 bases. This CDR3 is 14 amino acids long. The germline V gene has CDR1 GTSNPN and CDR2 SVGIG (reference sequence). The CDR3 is CAWSDFSGGDEQFF. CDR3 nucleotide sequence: TGTGCCTGGAGCGATTTTTCCGGGGGCGATGAGCAGTTCTTC.

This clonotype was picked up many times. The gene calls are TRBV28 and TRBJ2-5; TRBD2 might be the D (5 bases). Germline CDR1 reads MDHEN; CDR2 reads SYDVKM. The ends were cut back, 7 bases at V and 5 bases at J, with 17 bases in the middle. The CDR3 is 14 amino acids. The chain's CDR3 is CASNKPLGQETQYF. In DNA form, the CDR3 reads TGTGCCAGCAATAAACCACTAGGGCAGGAGACCCAGTACTTC.

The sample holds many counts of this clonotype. CDR3 region: CASSHQGGNNEQFF. The CDR3 coding sequence is TGTGCCAGCAGTCATCAGGGAGGGAACAATGAGCAGTTCTTC. The chain has TRBV28 and TRBJ2-1, with 7 bases aligning to TRBD2. The CDR3 is 14 amino acids. The junction had 6 bases not matched to a gene; V was cut back by 5 bases and J by 5 bases. Per the germline V gene, CDR1 is MDHEN and CDR2 is SYDVKM.

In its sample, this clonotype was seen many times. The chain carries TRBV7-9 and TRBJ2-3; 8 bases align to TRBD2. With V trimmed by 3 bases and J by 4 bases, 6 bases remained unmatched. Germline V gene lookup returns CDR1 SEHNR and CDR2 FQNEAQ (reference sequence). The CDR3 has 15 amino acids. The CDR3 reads CASSLIAGSADTQYF. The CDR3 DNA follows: TGTGCCAGCAGCTTGATAGCGGGATCAGCAGATACGCAGTATTTT.

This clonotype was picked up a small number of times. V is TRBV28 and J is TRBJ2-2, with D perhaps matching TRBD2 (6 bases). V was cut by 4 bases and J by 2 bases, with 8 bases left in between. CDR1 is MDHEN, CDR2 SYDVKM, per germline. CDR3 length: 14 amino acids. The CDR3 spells CASSWDSNTGELFF. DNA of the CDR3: TGTGCCAGCAGTTGGGACTCCAACACCGGGGAGCTGTTTTTT.

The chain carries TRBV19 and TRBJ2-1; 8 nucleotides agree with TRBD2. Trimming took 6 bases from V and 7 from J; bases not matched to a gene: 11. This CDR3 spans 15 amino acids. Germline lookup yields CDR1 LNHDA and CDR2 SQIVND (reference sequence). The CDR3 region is CASRSPGLVVNEQFF. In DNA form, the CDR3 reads TGTGCCAGTAGGAGCCCGGGACTAGTTGTTAATGAGCAGTTCTTC. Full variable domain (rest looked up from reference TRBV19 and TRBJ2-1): DGGITQSPKYLFRKEGQNVTLSCEQNLNHDAMYWYRQDPGQGLRLIYYSQIVNDFQKGDIAEGYSVSREKKESFPLTVTSAQKNPTAFYLCASRSPGLVVNEQFFGPGTRLTVL.

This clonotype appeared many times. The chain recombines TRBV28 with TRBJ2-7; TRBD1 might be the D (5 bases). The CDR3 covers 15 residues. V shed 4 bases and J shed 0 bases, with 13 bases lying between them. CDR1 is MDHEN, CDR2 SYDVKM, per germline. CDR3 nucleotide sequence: TGTGCCAGCAGTTCCACGGACACAAACTCCTACGAGCAGTACTTC. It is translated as CASSSTDTNSYEQYF. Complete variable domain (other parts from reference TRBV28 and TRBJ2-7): DVKVTQSSRYLVKRTGEKVFLECVQDMDHENMFWYRQDPGLGLRLIYFSYDVKMKEKGDIPEGYSVSREKKERFSLILESASTNQTSMYLCASSSTDTNSYEQYFGPGTRLTVT.

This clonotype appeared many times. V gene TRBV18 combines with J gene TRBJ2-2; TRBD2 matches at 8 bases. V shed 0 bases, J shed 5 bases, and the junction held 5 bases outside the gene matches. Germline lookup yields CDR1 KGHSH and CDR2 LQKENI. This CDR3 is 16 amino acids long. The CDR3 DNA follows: TGTGCCAGCTCACCACCGGGACTAGTAGGAACCGGGGAGCTGTTTTTT. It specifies CASSPPGLVGTGELFF. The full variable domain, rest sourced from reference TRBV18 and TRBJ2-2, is NAGVMQNPRHLVRRRGQEARLRCSPMKGHSHVYWYRQLPEEGLKFMVYLQKENIIDESGMPKERFSAEFPKEGPSILRIQQVVRGDSAAYFCASSPPGLVGTGELFFGEGSRLTVL.

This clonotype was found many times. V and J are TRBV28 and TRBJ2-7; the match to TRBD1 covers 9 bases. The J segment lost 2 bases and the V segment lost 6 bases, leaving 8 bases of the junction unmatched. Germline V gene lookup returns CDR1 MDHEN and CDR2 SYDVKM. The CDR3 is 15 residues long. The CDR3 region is CASSTGGSGPYEQYF. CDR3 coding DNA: TGTGCCAGCAGCACAGGGGGCAGCGGCCCCTACGAGCAGTACTTC.